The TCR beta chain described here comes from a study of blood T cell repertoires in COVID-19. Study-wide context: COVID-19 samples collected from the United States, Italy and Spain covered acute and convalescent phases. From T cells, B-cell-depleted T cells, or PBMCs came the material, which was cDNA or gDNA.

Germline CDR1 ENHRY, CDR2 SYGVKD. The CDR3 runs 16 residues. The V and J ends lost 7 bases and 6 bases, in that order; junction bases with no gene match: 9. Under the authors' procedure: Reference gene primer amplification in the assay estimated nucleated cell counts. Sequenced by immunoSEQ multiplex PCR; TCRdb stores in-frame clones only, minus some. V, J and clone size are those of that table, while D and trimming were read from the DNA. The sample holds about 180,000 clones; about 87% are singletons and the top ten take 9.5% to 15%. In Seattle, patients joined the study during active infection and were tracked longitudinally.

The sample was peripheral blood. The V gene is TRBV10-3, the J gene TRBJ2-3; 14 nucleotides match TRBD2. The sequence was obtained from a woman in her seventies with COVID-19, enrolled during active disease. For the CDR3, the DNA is TGTGCCATCACAACTAGGGGACTAGCGGGAGCGGATACGCAGTATTTT. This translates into CAITTRGLAGADTQYF.